These 16 T cell receptor beta chains were all obtained from the same sample, sequenced in a study of blood T cell repertoires in COVID-19. Profiling relied on immunoSEQ multiplex PCR, and the TCRdb table lists in-frame clones only, not all of them. In the table there are fewer than 450,000 clones, more than 70% of which are singletons. Sequenced: PBMCs or T cells enriched from blood (not recorded which). These receptor sequences come from a woman in her late teens or twenties who had recovered from COVID-19.

The chain carries TRBV3-1 (or the pseudogene TRBV3-2) and TRBJ1-2; no definite D call. V was clipped by 3 bases and J by 2 bases, with 10 bases between them. Germline assignment: CDR1 LGHDT and CDR2 YNNKEL (reference sequence). This CDR3 contains 14 residues. The CDR3 here is CASSQGLTNYGYTF. Written as DNA, the CDR3 is TGTGCCAGCAGCCAGGGCCTAACCAACTATGGCTACACCTTC.

J is TRBJ2-1 and V is TRBV7-9; TRBD2 agrees at 14 bases. With 5 bases clipped from V and 8 bases from J, the junction kept 8 bases outside the gene matches. The germline gives CDR1 SEHNR, CDR2 FQNEAQ (reference sequence). This CDR3 comprises 16 residues. The CDR3 spells CASSPRLAGGRDEQFF. Written as DNA, the CDR3 is TGTGCCAGCAGCCCCAGACTAGCGGGGGGGAGGGATGAGCAGTTCTTC.

The V and J genes are TRBV28 and TRBJ1-1; a possible D gene is TRBD1 (6 bases). From germline, CDR1 is MDHEN and CDR2 SYDVKM. V shed 9 bases and J shed 3 bases, with 20 bases lying between them. The CDR3 consists of 15 residues. Here the CDR3 reads CASFLQGKRDTEAFF. DNA for the CDR3: TGTGCCAGTTTCTTGCAGGGGAAACGAGACACTGAAGCTTTCTTT.

This chain joins TRBV30 and TRBJ1-2; D is unclear. The CDR3 length is 13 residues. Germline loops: CDR1 GTSNPN, CDR2 SVGIG (reference sequence). Trimming stripped 8 bases from V and 6 bases from J, with 19 bases between. This CDR3 is CARFRAPRDGYTF. In DNA, the CDR3 is TGTGCCCGATTTCGGGCCCCGCGGGATGGCTACACCTTC. Full variable domain (outside the CDR3, taken from reference TRBV30 and TRBJ1-2): SQTIHQWPATLVQPVGSPLSLECTVEGTSNPNLYWYRQAAGRGLQLLFYSVGIGQISSEVPQNLSASRPQDRQFILSSKKLLLSDSGFYLCARFRAPRDGYTFGSGTRLTVV.

This chain links TRBV7-8 with TRBJ2-1, with 10 bases aligning to TRBD1. CDR1 is SGHVS, CDR2 FQNEAQ, per germline. The J segment lost 6 bases and the V segment lost 1 base, leaving 15 bases of the junction unmatched. The CDR3 consists of 19 residues. The CDR3 loop reads CASSLDGGSPGTGANEQFF. The CDR3 nucleotides read TGTGCCAGCAGCTTAGACGGTGGGAGTCCCGGGACAGGGGCCAATGAGCAGTTCTTC.

This rearrangement joins TRBV2 to TRBJ1-4, with TRBD1 matching over 7 bases. The V segment lost 6 bases and the J segment 3 bases; nucleotides outside the gene matches: 7. Germline V gene data show CDR1 as SNHLY and CDR2 as FYNNEI. The CDR3 loop spans 15 amino acids. Written as DNA, the CDR3 is TGTGCCAGCAGGATCTCCGGGACAGCTAATGAAAAACTGTTTTTT. This sequence encodes CASRISGTANEKLFF.

CDR3 bases: TGTGCCAGCAGCGCCGCTGCGGGGGGTTACAATGAGCAGTTCTTC. This sequence encodes CASSAAAGGYNEQFF. J is TRBJ2-1 and V is TRBV7-2; the match to TRBD2 covers 8 bases. After removal of 5 bases from V and 4 bases from J, the junction contained 7 bases not matched to a gene. The CDR3 is made up of 15 amino acids. The germline V gene has CDR1 SGHTA and CDR2 FQGNSA.

The V and J genes are TRBV9 and TRBJ1-5; 11 nucleotides agree with TRBD1. The CDR3 is 15 residues long. Germline V gives CDR1 SGDLS, CDR2 YYNGEE. V gave up 3 bases and J gave up 4 bases; unmatched junction bases: 3. The CDR3, as DNA: TGTGCCAGCAGCGGGGGACAGGGGGAGAATCAGCCCCAGCATTTT. Amino acids: CASSGGQGENQPQHF. Supplemented by reference TRBV9 and TRBJ1-5, the full variable domain reads DSGVTQTPKHLITATGQRVTLRCSPRSGDLSVYWYQQSLDQGLQFLIQYYNGEERAKGNILERFSAQQFPDLHSELNLSSLELGDSALYFCASSGGQGENQPQHFGDGTRLSIL.

The rearrangement links TRBV30 to TRBJ1-1; D gene ambiguous. Germline V gives CDR1 GTSNPN, CDR2 SVGIG (reference sequence). The germline V and J ends were trimmed by 2 bases and 3 bases, with 10 bases remaining between them. This CDR3 has 13 amino acids. CDR3 region: CAWSYGGDTEAFF. CDR3 sequence (DNA): TGTGCCTGGAGTTATGGAGGAGACACTGAAGCTTTCTTT.

The V gene is TRBV28, the J gene TRBJ2-1; 12 bases match TRBD2. CDR1 MDHEN and CDR2 SYDVKM come from the germline V gene. The CDR3 totals 18 residues. V was clipped by 4 bases and J by 4 bases; unmatched bases: 11. The CDR3 nucleotides read TGTGCCAGCAGTTCCCTGCGGACTAGCGGGGACATTTACAATGAGCAGTTCTTC. This translates into CASSSLRTSGDIYNEQFF. Based on the CDR3 plus reference TRBV28 and TRBJ2-1, the full variable domain is DVKVTQSSRYLVKRTGEKVFLECVQDMDHENMFWYRQDPGLGLRLIYFSYDVKMKEKGDIPEGYSVSREKKERFSLILESASTNQTSMYLCASSSLRTSGDIYNEQFFGPGTRLTVL.

This chain connects TRBV23-1 to TRBJ1-5; no clear D. TRBV23-1 is an ORF, and what it does is uncertain. V was pared by 2 bases and J by 5 bases, with 13 bases between. The CDR3 totals 15 residues. The CDR3 loop reads CASSQTNSRHQPQHF. CDR3 sequence (DNA): TGCGCCAGCAGTCAAACGAACAGCCGCCATCAGCCCCAGCATTTT.

V and J are TRBV28 and TRBJ1-2, with a weak D call TRBD1 (6 bases). Germline assignment: CDR1 MDHEN and CDR2 SYDVKM. This CDR3 is 15 amino acids long. Trimming removed 6 bases at V and 8 bases at J, with 22 bases between. The CDR3 protein is CASRLLGAGTSGYTF. The CDR3 nucleotides read TGTGCCAGCAGACTGCTGGGGGCAGGGACCAGCGGCTACACCTTC.

V and J are TRBV29-1 and TRBJ1-4, with D possibly being TRBD1 (6 bases). There are 17 residues in the CDR3. V lost 1 base, J lost 0 bases, and 15 bases lay in between. Germline values: CDR1 SQVTM, CDR2 ANQGSEA. The CDR3 protein is CSVEGTVTPPTNEKLFF. The DNA for the CDR3 is TGCAGCGTTGAAGGGACAGTCACCCCCCCAACTAATGAAAAACTGTTTTTT.

This chain connects TRBV28 to TRBJ1-3; 8 bases are a match to TRBD1. With V trimmed by 4 bases and J by 8 bases, 4 bases remained unmatched. This CDR3 has 13 residues. Germline V gene lookup returns CDR1 MDHEN and CDR2 SYDVKM. CDR3 residues: CASSSHRGYTIYF. The CDR3, as DNA: TGTGCCAGCAGTTCCCACAGGGGGTACACCATATATTTT. Supplemented by reference TRBV28 and TRBJ1-3, the full variable domain reads DVKVTQSSRYLVKRTGEKVFLECVQDMDHENMFWYRQDPGLGLRLIYFSYDVKMKEKGDIPEGYSVSREKKERFSLILESASTNQTSMYLCASSSHRGYTIYFGEGSWLTVV.

The V and J genes are TRBV30 and TRBJ1-2; possible D gene TRBD1, 6 bases. The V gene's germline CDR1 is GTSNPN and CDR2 SVGIG (reference sequence). The CDR3 covers 10 residues. The CDR3 DNA sequence: TGTGTCACAGGGAGTATTGGCTACACCTTC. It is translated as CVTGSIGYTF.

This sequence joins TRBV7-2 and TRBJ2-2; unclear D gene. This CDR3 has 16 residues. V shed 1 base and J shed 1 base, with 10 bases lying between them. Germline CDR1 and CDR2: SGHTA and FQGNSA. The CDR3 nucleotides read TGTGCCAGCAGCTTAGTGCACGGCGGGAACACCGGGGAGCTGTTTTTT. Amino acids: CASSLVHGGNTGELFF. Drawing the rest from reference TRBV7-2 and TRBJ2-2, the complete variable domain is GAGVSQSPSNKVTEKGKDVELRCDPISGHTALYWYRQSLGQGLEFLIYFQGNSAPDKSGLPSDRFSAERTGGSVSTLTIQRTQQEDSAVYLCASSLVHGGNTGELFFGEGSRLTVL.